This TCR beta chain is drawn from a study of T cell changes during pregnancy in multiple sclerosis. Sequencing was performed with immunoSEQ multiplex PCR; in TCRdb, only in-frame clones are kept and a portion is missing. The sample shows roughly 25,000 clones, 88% of them seen only once. The sequence was collected from a female donor in good health, enrolled as a control in a pregnancy study. The material was CD4+ T cells from peripheral blood mononuclear cells, obtained in the first trimester of pregnancy.

The CDR3 DNA reads TGTGCCAGTTACCCCGGGGACAGCAGCTCCTACGAGCAGTACTTC. Its translation: CASYPGDSSSYEQYF. The J gene is TRBJ2-7, the V gene TRBV6-1; TRBD1 matches at 7 bases. This CDR3 contains 15 residues. Trimming cost V 9 bases and J 0 bases; bases outside gene matches: 11. Germline CDR1 and CDR2: MNHNS and SASEGT.